The table lists the clone carrying this TCR beta chain with many counts. Its specificity is unknown. The data stem from a study of T cells in Graves' hyperthyroidism and ophthalmopathy. Study conclusions and caveats: Most clonotypes expanded in thyroid above 0.001 were likewise present in blood.

Authors of the study amplified TCR beta CDR3 regions from RNA transcripts. Initially, a first-round RT-PCR of the TCR CDR3 employed the HTBI primer set. TCRdb re-analysed the multiplex PCR reads in MiXCR, keeping a single row per CDR3 protein. This table has 200,000 to 250,000 distinct CDR3 sequences, roughly 17% appearing once. Germline CDR1 and CDR2: KGHSH and LQKENI. The CDR3 has 16 residues. V was clipped by 3 bases and J by 6 bases; unmatched bases: 7. This sequence originates from a man aged 45-60 years with Graves' hyperthyroidism. The specimen sequenced was blood. The chain has TRBV18 and TRBJ2-7, with 14 positions matching TRBD2. Here the CDR3 DNA reads TGTGCCAGCTCACCCTTAACCGGGACTAGCGGGAGCGAGCAGTACTTC. Protein product: CASSPLTGTSGSEQYF.